This TCR beta chain was identified in a study of neurological immune-mediated disorders. CDR1 is SQVTM, CDR2 ANQGSEA, per germline. Trimming left V 4 bases short and J 6 bases short, with 12 bases between. The CDR3 contains 12 residues. Template-switch 5'RACE cDNA synthesis added a 10-nucleotide unique molecular identifier. Each CDR3 protein is one row after TCRdb ran MiXCR on the 5' RACE reads. The table records around 25,000 distinct CDR3 sequences, more than 2% of them present only once. This clonotype occurred many times. The J gene is TRBJ1-2, the V gene TRBV29-1; D gene unclear. The origin of this receptor is a woman aged 45-65 years with multiple sclerosis. The sample was PBMCs. CDR3: CSVVVFGDGYTF. As DNA, the CDR3 is TGCAGCGTTGTTGTTTTCGGGGATGGCTACACCTTC.